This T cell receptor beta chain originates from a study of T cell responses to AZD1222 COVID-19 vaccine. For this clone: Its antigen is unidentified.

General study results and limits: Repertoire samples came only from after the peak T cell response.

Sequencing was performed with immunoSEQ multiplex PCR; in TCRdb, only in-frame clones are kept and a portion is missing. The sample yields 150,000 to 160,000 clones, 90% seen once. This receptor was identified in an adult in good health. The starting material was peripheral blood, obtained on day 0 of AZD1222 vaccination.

This CDR3 reads CASSYLAHTEAFF. CDR3 nucleotide sequence: TGTGCCAGCAGTTACCTCGCCCACACTGAAGCTTTCTTT. The chain links TRBV6-5 to TRBJ1-1; unclear D gene. Per the germline V gene, CDR1 is MNHEY and CDR2 is SVGAGI. This CDR3 contains 13 residues. The V and J ends lost 2 bases and 3 bases respectively, with 7 bases between them.